This T cell receptor beta chain derives from a study of Ad26.COV2.S vaccination and SARS-CoV-2 variants. Sequencing used immunoSEQ multiplex PCR; TCRdb keeps in-frame clones, though not all of them. The data show 300,000 to 500,000 clones, around 85% seen once. This sample's treatment: roughly 19 received Ad26.COV2.S at low or high dose, single or two shots; about 5 received placebo; per-sample allocation not given. Sampling took place 63 days after the first vaccine or placebo injection. From germline, CDR1 is SGHRS and CDR2 YFSETQ. V was clipped by 3 bases and J by 2 bases; unmatched bases: 7. The CDR3 runs to 15 residues.

The sample in question was peripheral blood, obtained in a trial of Ad26.COV2.S vaccine versus placebo. The chain carries TRBV5-1 and TRBJ1-2, with 7 bases lining up with TRBD1. The sequence came from a person between 18 and 59 years old who received the Ad26.COV2.S COVID-19 vaccine or a placebo. The DNA for the CDR3 is TGCGCCAGCAGCTCTTGGACAGGAGAAAACTATGGCTACACCTTC. The encoded protein is CASSSWTGENYGYTF.